The rows below give T cell receptor beta chains drawn from one sample of a study of spatial heterogeneity in lung cancer. TCRdb re-analysed the 5' RACE reads in MiXCR, keeping a single row per CDR3 protein. The repertoire holds roughly 100,000 distinct CDR3 sequences, with around 9% as singletons. Source: PBMCs, taken at surgery. The source is a male donor with early-stage non-small cell lung cancer. Both conserved end residues are part of each CDR3. The order of the fields is D gene, J gene, V gene, clone size, CDR3 DNA, CDR3 protein. The D gene is left open where the match is weak. A clone size is listed for some rows: how often the clone was seen (once, few, many), or a class if it is expanded.

>NA|TRBJ2-7|TRBV4-3|few
TGCGCCAGCAGCCAAAACGCAAATGGGAGATACGAGCAGTACTTC
CASSQNANGRYEQYF
>NA|TRBJ2-7|TRBV20-1|few
TGCAGTGCTAGACGGGGACTCGAGCAGTACTTC
CSARRGLEQYF
>TRBD1|TRBJ1-1|TRBV6-5|few
TGTGCCAGCAGTTACCCTACAGGGGGGAGTGACACTGAAGCTTTCTTT
CASSYPTGGSDTEAFF
>TRBD1|TRBJ1-2|TRBV2|NA
TGTGCCAGCGGCTACGGGACAGGGGGCCGGTTTGGGTACACCTTC
CASGYGTGGRFGYTF
>NA|TRBJ2-5|TRBV5-1|NA
TGCGCCAGCAGCTTGGAACACGGCCGCGGGACCCAGTACTTC
CASSLEHGRGTQYF
>TRBD2|TRBJ2-3|TRBV9|many
TGTGCCAGCACCGGGGGGTCCACAGATACGCAGTATTTT
CASTGGSTDTQYF
>TRBD2|TRBJ2-1|TRBV9|many
TGTGCCAGCAGCATCGAAGCGGGAGTACCGACGCATGAGCAGTTCTTC
CASSIEAGVPTHEQFF
>NA|TRBJ2-2|TRBV10-3|NA
TGTGCCATCAGGATAGACACCTTCGGGGAGCTGTTTTTT
CAIRIDTFGELFF
>NA|TRBJ2-7|TRBV6-5|many
TGTGCCAGCAGCCCAGGCTCCTACGAGCAGTACTTC
CASSPGSYEQYF
>TRBD1|TRBJ1-1|TRBV29-1|many
TGCAGCGTGGGGGATATGCAGGGGGCGAACACTGAAGCTTTCTTT
CSVGDMQGANTEAFF
>TRBD1|TRBJ2-7|TRBV20-1|NA
TGCAGTGCTGCCCCCAACGAAGTAACAGGGGGCTACGAGCAGTACTTC
CSAAPNEVTGGYEQYF
>NA|TRBJ2-7|TRBV10-3|NA
TGTGCCATCAGTGACAGGGTGTACGAGCAGTACTTC
CAISDRVYEQYF
>NA|TRBJ2-1|TRBV4-3|NA
TGCGCCAGCAGCCAAGCCAGCGGGCGTCCAGGTAATGAGCAGTTCTTC
CASSQASGRPGNEQFF
>NA|TRBJ2-3|TRBV12-3/TRBV12-4|few
TGTGCCAGCAGAACCGCCGGGGGGCCGAGCACAGATACGCAGTATTTT
CASRTAGGPSTDTQYF
>TRBD1|TRBJ2-4|TRBV28|few
TGTGCCAGCAGTTTGGGTGGGACAGGGGGCACGCGGAACATTCAGTACTTC
CASSLGGTGGTRNIQYF
>NA|TRBJ2-7|TRBV2|few
TGTGCCAGCAGCGGAACCGACAGCCTACCCTACGAGCAGTACTTC
CASSGTDSLPYEQYF
>TRBD1|TRBJ2-7|TRBV20-1|many
TGCAGTGCTATTATCGGGACAGGGTATTACGAGCAGTACTTC
CSAIIGTGYYEQYF
>NA|TRBJ2-3|TRBV27|few
TGTGCCAGCAGGGGGGCTAGCGGATACACAGATACGCAGTATTTT
CASRGASGYTDTQYF
>TRBD1|TRBJ2-3|TRBV5-4|many
TGTGCCAGCAGCTTCCGGGACAGGGTTACAGATACGCAGTATTTT
CASSFRDRVTDTQYF
>NA|TRBJ1-5|TRBV15|NA
TGTGCCACCAGCAGAGCCAGGGAGGACCAGCCCCAGCATTTT
CATSRAREDQPQHF
>TRBD2|TRBJ2-3|TRBV7-9|few
TGTGCCAGCGGGGGGACTATCACAGATACGCAGTATTTT
CASGGTITDTQYF
>NA|TRBJ1-1|TRBV12-3/TRBV12-4|NA
TGTGCCAGCAGTCCGAGGGATCGGAACACTGAAGCTTTCTTT
CASSPRDRNTEAFF
>NA|TRBJ2-1|TRBV6-5|few
TGTGCCAGCAACCTTAGGCACGGGGCTTATAATGAGCAGTTCTTC
CASNLRHGAYNEQFF
>TRBD2|TRBJ2-5|TRBV9|many
TGTGCCAGCAGCTACGCGGCTAGCGGGGGAGGTGAGACCCAGTACTTC
CASSYAASGGGETQYF
>NA|TRBJ2-2|TRBV29-1|NA
TGCAGCGTTGGGAGGCAGCCCACCGGGGAGCTGTTTTTT
CSVGRQPTGELFF
>TRBD2|TRBJ2-1|TRBV6-2/TRBV6-3|many
TGTGCCAGCAGCCCCGGACTAGCGGGGGTAAATGAGCAGTTCTTC
CASSPGLAGVNEQFF
>TRBD1|TRBJ2-7|TRBV28|NA
TGTGCCAGCAGTCCACCTTTAGCCGGGACAGAGAGGTACTTC
CASSPPLAGTERYF
>TRBD1|TRBJ1-3|TRBV7-2|few
TGTGCCAGCAGCTACGGGACAGCCCTTGGAAACACCATATATTTT
CASSYGTALGNTIYF
>NA|TRBJ2-5|TRBV5-1|few
TGCGCCAGCAGCTTGGCCGAACCGGGCGAGACCCAGTACTTC
CASSLAEPGETQYF
>TRBD2|TRBJ2-1|TRBV20-1|few
TGCAGTGCTTCCTCGACTAGCGGGGGACCCAATGAGCAGTTCTTC
CSASSTSGGPNEQFF
>NA|TRBJ2-7|TRBV5-1|NA
TGCGCCAGCAGCATGGACGGCACCTACGAGCAGTACTTC
CASSMDGTYEQYF
>TRBD1|TRBJ2-3|TRBV29-1|NA
TGCAGCGTTAGGACAGGGGTCACAGATACGCAGTATTTT
CSVRTGVTDTQYF
>TRBD1|TRBJ2-6|TRBV6-6|few
TGTGCCAGCAGTGAACAGGGGGCTGGGGCCAACGTCCTGACTTTC
CASSEQGAGANVLTF
>NA|TRBJ2-7|TRBV30|many
TGTGCCTGGAGTGTTGGGGCGGCCTACGAGCAGTACTTC
CAWSVGAAYEQYF
>NA|TRBJ2-7|TRBV5-5|NA
TGTGCCAGCAGCTTCGAAGGCGCCCTTACGTGGTACTTC
CASSFEGALTWYF
>NA|TRBJ2-7|TRBV5-1|NA
TGCGCCAGCAGCCAGTTTCAGGGCTCCTACGTGCAGTACTTC
CASSQFQGSYVQYF
>NA|TRBJ2-5|TRBV5-1|few
TGCGCCAGCAGCTTGGCCTCTCGAGAGACCCAGTACTTC
CASSLASRETQYF